This record looks at one T cell receptor (beta chain) sequence and its context. The data belong to a study of technical replicates of blood from several donors. Germline CDR1 reads LNHDA; CDR2 reads SQIVND (reference sequence). The CDR3 extends over 15 amino acids. V shed 0 bases and J 5 bases; nucleotides not matched to a gene: 4. Assay: immunoSEQ multiplex PCR; the TCRdb copy retains only in-frame clones and omits some. Of around 100,000 clones listed, 85% to 95% were seen once; the top ten hold under 0.35%. The V call is TRBV19, the J call TRBJ2-3; 8 nucleotides match TRBD1. The sequenced sample consisted of T cells isolated from PBMCs. This clonotype was sampled from a human donor in good health. The CDR3 protein is CASSIDRGRIDTQYF. Here the CDR3 DNA reads TGTGCCAGTAGTATAGACAGGGGGCGCATAGATACGCAGTATTTT.